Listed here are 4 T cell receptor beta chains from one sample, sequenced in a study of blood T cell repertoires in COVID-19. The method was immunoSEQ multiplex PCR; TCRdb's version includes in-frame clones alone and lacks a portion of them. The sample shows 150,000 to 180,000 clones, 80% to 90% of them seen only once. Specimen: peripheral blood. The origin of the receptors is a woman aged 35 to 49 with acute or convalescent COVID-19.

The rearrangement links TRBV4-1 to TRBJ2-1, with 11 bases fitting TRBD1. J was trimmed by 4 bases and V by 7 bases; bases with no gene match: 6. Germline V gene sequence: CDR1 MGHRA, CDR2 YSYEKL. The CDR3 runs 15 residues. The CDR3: CASTGQGASYNEQFF. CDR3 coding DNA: TGCGCCAGCACCGGACAGGGGGCGTCTTACAATGAGCAGTTCTTC.

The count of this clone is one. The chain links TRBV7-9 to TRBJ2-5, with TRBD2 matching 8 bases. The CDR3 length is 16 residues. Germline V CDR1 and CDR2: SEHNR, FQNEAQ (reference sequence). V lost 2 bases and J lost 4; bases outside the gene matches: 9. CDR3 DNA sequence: TGTGCCAGCAGCTTACTCCGGACTAGCAGCGGAGAGACCCAGTACTTC. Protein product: CASSLLRTSSGETQYF.

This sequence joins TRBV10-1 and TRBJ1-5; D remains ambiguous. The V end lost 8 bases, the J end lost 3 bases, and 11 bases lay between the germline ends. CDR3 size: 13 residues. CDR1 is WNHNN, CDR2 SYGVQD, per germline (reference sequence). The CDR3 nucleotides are TGCGCCAGCCGGCCAGGTCACAATCAGCCCCAGCATTTT. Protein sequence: CASRPGHNQPQHF.

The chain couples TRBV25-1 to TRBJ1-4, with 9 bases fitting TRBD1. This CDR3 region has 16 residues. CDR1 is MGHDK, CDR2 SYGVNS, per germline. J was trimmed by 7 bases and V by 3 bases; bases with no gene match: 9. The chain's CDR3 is CASSESSGTGREKLFF. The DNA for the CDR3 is TGTGCCAGCAGTGAGTCGTCCGGGACAGGGCGTGAAAAACTGTTTTTT. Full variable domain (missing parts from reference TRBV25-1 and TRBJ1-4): EADIYQTPRYLVIGTGKKITLECSQTMGHDKMYWYQQDPGMELHLIHYSYGVNSTEKGDLSSESTVSRIRTEHFPLTLESARPSHTSQYLCASSESSGTGREKLFFGSGTQLSVL.